These T cell receptor beta chains were read from a single sample in a study of T cell responses to AZD1222 COVID-19 vaccine. Repertoires were generated with immunoSEQ multiplex PCR, while TCRdb's copy carries only in-frame clones and drops some. The sample includes roughly 200,000 clones, 85% to 95% seen only once; the top ten take 3.6%. The sample in question was peripheral blood, obtained 28 days after the second dose of the MenACWY control vaccine. Receptor source: an adult who received the MenACWY meningococcal vaccine as a control. CDR3s include the opening cysteine and the closing phenylalanine or tryptophan. Each record gives: CDR3 DNA, CDR3 protein, clone size, J gene, V gene, D gene. The D gene is left open where the match is weak. Size values are once, few and many counts, or a class for expanded clones, and some rows have none.

TGTGCCTGGAGCCTAGGACTGAACACCGGGGAGCTGTTTTTT,CAWSLGLNTGELFF,-,TRBJ2-2,TRBV30,-
TGTGCCAGCAGTCAGCGACTAGCGGGATCGGTCGAGCAGTACTTC,CASSQRLAGSVEQYF,few,TRBJ2-7,TRBV3-1/TRBV3-2,TRBD2
TGTGCCAGCAGTGACCATCCACTAACGGATACGCAGTATTTT,CASSDHPLTDTQYF,-,TRBJ2-3,TRBV6-4,-
TGTGCCAGCAGCTTAGCGGTCGGCCCTAGGGAGACCCAGTACTTC,CASSLAVGPRETQYF,-,TRBJ2-5,TRBV7-8,-
TGTGCCAGCAGCGTTCGACTGGCGGGGGATGAGCAGTTCTTC,CASSVRLAGDEQFF,-,TRBJ2-1,TRBV9,TRBD2
TGTGCCAGCAGCGGGAGGGGACAGGGGGCCTTGGACACCGGGGAGCTGTTTTTT,CASSGRGQGALDTGELFF,-,TRBJ2-2,TRBV9,TRBD1
TGTGCCTCTTTTAATCGGGACAGGGCTCGGTATGGCTACACCTTC,CASFNRDRARYGYTF,-,TRBJ1-2,TRBV10-3,TRBD1
TGTGCCAGCAGAATCGACCCTAGGGGTGAAAAACTGTTTTTT,CASRIDPRGEKLFF,few,TRBJ1-4,TRBV6-5,-
TGTGCCAGCAGCTCCGACAGGACGAACACTGAAGCTTTCTTT,CASSSDRTNTEAFF,-,TRBJ1-1,TRBV11-1,-
TGTGCCAGCAGCGAGGGGGGTTGGTCCTACAATGAGCAGTTCTTC,CASSEGGWSYNEQFF,few,TRBJ2-1,TRBV9,-
TGCGCCAGCAGCTTGGCCGGGAATGAAAAACTGTTTTTT,CASSLAGNEKLFF,-,TRBJ1-4,TRBV5-1,-
TGTGCCAGCAGCTTAGATCTTCTTCCGGGAGGTCACGGTGAGCAGTTCTTC,CASSLDLLPGGHGEQFF,once,TRBJ2-1,TRBV11-2,TRBD2
TGTGCCAGTAGTATAGCGGACGAAAACACCGGGGAGCTGTTTTTT,CASSIADENTGELFF,-,TRBJ2-2,TRBV19,-
TGTGCCAGCAGCCAAGAGGGGATTAGAAATCAGCCCCAGCATTTT,CASSQEGIRNQPQHF,-,TRBJ1-5,TRBV3-1/TRBV3-2,-
TGCGCCAGCAGCTTGCGCGGGGAGCTGTTTTTT,CASSLRGELFF,-,TRBJ2-2,TRBV5-1,-
TGTGCCTGGGGACTTCGGGCCCCTGAAAAACTGTTTTTT,CAWGLRAPEKLFF,once,TRBJ1-4,TRBV30,-
TGTGCCAGCTCGTTACACGATAATTCACCCCTCCACTTT,CASSLHDNSPLHF,-,TRBJ1-6,TRBV18,-
TGTGCCAGCTCAGGCTTGACAGGGATCAATTCACCCCTCCACTTT,CASSGLTGINSPLHF,few,TRBJ1-6,TRBV18,TRBD1
TGCGCCAGCAGCTTGACGGGGGACTATGGCTACACCTTC,CASSLTGDYGYTF,-,TRBJ1-2,TRBV5-1,-
TGTGCCAGCAGTTTGACGGACAGATCGTACGAGCAGTACTTC,CASSLTDRSYEQYF,-,TRBJ2-7,TRBV28,-
TGTGCCAGCAGCTCCGAGTTTGGGTTCCCCCCCGAGCAGTACTTC,CASSSEFGFPPEQYF,-,TRBJ2-7,TRBV7-9,-
TGTGCCAGCAGCCCCGTATGGGCCGGGGAGCTGTTTTTT,CASSPVWAGELFF,once,TRBJ2-2,TRBV7-2,-
TGTGCCAGTAGTTCCCCGGGCTCCTACAATGAGCAGTTCTTC,CASSSPGSYNEQFF,-,TRBJ2-1,TRBV19,-
TGCGCCAGCAGCTTGGGGCAGGGGCGGAATTCACCCCTCCACTTT,CASSLGQGRNSPLHF,-,TRBJ1-6,TRBV5-1,-
TGTGCCAGCTCACCGGGACGGTCCTACGAGCAGTACTTC,CASSPGRSYEQYF,-,TRBJ2-7,TRBV18,-
TGTGCTAGTGGATATGAGACGGGCGAAAGGGGGCCCCAGCATTTT,CASGYETGERGPQHF,-,TRBJ1-5,TRBV12-5,-
TGTGCCAGTAGCCCAAGGGGAGATACTGAAGCTTTCTTT,CASSPRGDTEAFF,-,TRBJ1-1,TRBV19,-
TGCAGCGTTGATTCGGGAATGGATCTACTAGCGGGAAGCACAGATACGCAGTATTTT,CSVDSGMDLLAGSTDTQYF,-,TRBJ2-3,TRBV29-1,TRBD2
TGTGCCAGCAGTCCCCGGAGCGGGGAGCTGTTTTTT,CASSPRSGELFF,-,TRBJ2-2,TRBV12-3/TRBV12-4,-
TGTGCCAGCAGCCCGGGTAGGTGGCAGGGCAGTTACGAGCAGTACTTC,CASSPGRWQGSYEQYF,-,TRBJ2-7,TRBV7-8,-
TGTGCCAGCAGCTTAGTGCCCGATTTGAACACTGAAGCTTTCTTT,CASSLVPDLNTEAFF,once,TRBJ1-1,TRBV7-8,-
TGCGCCAGCAGCCGTATGGTAGCGGGAGTATACGAGCAGTACTTC,CASSRMVAGVYEQYF,-,TRBJ2-7,TRBV4-1,TRBD2
TGTGCCAGCAGCAATAGGAGGGGGCCTGTCTACGAGCAGTACTTC,CASSNRRGPVYEQYF,-,TRBJ2-7,TRBV12-1,-
TGTGCCAGCAGCCGTCCAGGCAGGGCCCATGGCTACACCTTC,CASSRPGRAHGYTF,once,TRBJ1-2,TRBV3-1/TRBV3-2,-
TGTGCCAGTAGTAGGTGGAACACTGAAGCTTTCTTT,CASSRWNTEAFF,-,TRBJ1-1,TRBV19,-
TGCAGCGTTAAACTTGGTGGATACGAGCAGTACTTC,CSVKLGGYEQYF,-,TRBJ2-7,TRBV29-1,-
TGTGCCAGCAGCCGAGGGGGTTTCAAGGCAGATACGCAGTATTTT,CASSRGGFKADTQYF,-,TRBJ2-3,TRBV7-3,-
TGTGCTAGTGCCTTCGGGACAACTAACTATGGCTACACCTTC,CASAFGTTNYGYTF,once,TRBJ1-2,TRBV12-5,-
TGTGCCAGCAGTCCTATACCGAGCTCCTACGAGCAGTACTTC,CASSPIPSSYEQYF,few,TRBJ2-7,TRBV6-5,-
TGTGCCACCGAGCGGGGAGGGGACACCGGGGAGCTGTTTTTT,CATERGGDTGELFF,-,TRBJ2-2,TRBV9,TRBD2